This TCR beta chain appears in the sequencing data of a study of cytomegalovirus exposure and HLA in healthy donors. Turning to the study itself: Membership in the Caucasian-associated ancestry cluster was found for 81% of fewer than 450 genotyped donors. Study-level findings and limits: A later analysis reportedly identified an Asian-associated ancestry cluster as carrying fewer N-insertions than the roughly 700-donor mean. There were 150 to 200 TCR beta chains listed as cytomegalovirus-associated.

The PCR made use of 60 Vbeta and 13 Jbeta primers. Libraries were prepared by immunoSEQ multiplex PCR; TCRdb keeps only in-frame clonotypes and omits some of them. In the table there are 100,000 or so clones, around three quarters of which are singletons. To note about this clone: What it recognizes is unknown.

Trimming stripped 0 bases from V and 5 bases from J, with 8 bases between. The CDR3 contains 13 residues. Per germline, CDR1 SGHRS and CDR2 YFSETQ. The source material was PBMCs. This chain links TRBV5-1 with TRBJ1-1; possibly TRBD1 for D (5 bases). The TCR sequence derives from a female donor in good health and CMV-seropositive. CDR3 sequence: CASSLEGVTEAFF. CDR3 DNA sequence: TGCGCCAGCAGCTTGGAAGGGGTTACTGAAGCTTTCTTT.